Presented here are 6 T cell receptor beta chains from one specimen sequenced in a study of blood T cells in healthy people across ages. A J-beta primer mix and a sample-barcoded 5' primer were used in a second PCR of roughly 6 to 11 cycles. TCRdb fed the 5' RACE reads into MiXCR, producing one record per CDR3 protein. The sample shows around 710,000 distinct CDR3 sequences, roughly two fifths of them seen only once. The material sequenced was blood. These receptors were taken from a woman between 55 and 75 years old in good health.

V usage is TRBV25-1 and J usage is TRBJ2-5; 7 nucleotides match TRBD2. Germline lookup yields CDR1 MGHDK and CDR2 SYGVNS. The CDR3 contains 14 residues. With 8 bases clipped from V and 2 bases from J, the junction kept 8 bases outside the gene matches. The DNA of the CDR3 is TGTGCCAGCGGAAGACTAGCAGCACAAGAGACCCAGTACTTC. Translation gives CASGRLAAQETQYF.

J is TRBJ1-6 and V is TRBV7-2; no reliable D call. The germline gives CDR1 SGHTA, CDR2 FQGNSA. V shed 1 base and J shed 8 bases, with 12 bases lying between them. The CDR3 covers 15 residues. The DNA for the CDR3 is TGTGCCAGCAGCTTAGGAGGTGCATGGGATTCACCCCTCCACTTT. This gives the protein CASSLGGAWDSPLHF.

The chain recombines TRBV12-3 or TRBV12-4 with TRBJ2-3; either TRBD1 or TRBD2 may fit D (5 bases each). V lost 3 bases and J lost 3, with 16 bases in between. The CDR3 extends over 16 amino acids. In DNA form, the CDR3 reads TGTGCCAGCAGTTTGGAGGCAGGGTTGGTGACAGATACGCAGTATTTT. Residues: CASSLEAGLVTDTQYF.

The chain recombines TRBV6-1 with TRBJ2-3, with unresolved D. Deletions cut 2 bases from V and 2 bases from J, with 17 bases between. CDR3 size: 17 residues. Germline values: CDR1 MNHNS, CDR2 SASEGT. CDR3 DNA sequence: TGTGCCAGCAGTGAATCGTCTGGCAGTACTTTCACAGATACGCAGTATTTT. This gives the protein CASSESSGSTFTDTQYF.

V is TRBV14 and J is TRBJ2-1; D is unresolved. CDR3 size: 14 residues. The V and J ends lost 4 bases and 4 bases respectively, with 11 bases between them. Germline V CDR1 and CDR2: SGHDN, FVKESK. For the CDR3, the DNA is TGTGCCAGCAGCCGGGAAAACAGTTACAATGAGCAGTTCTTC. Its protein product is CASSRENSYNEQFF.

The rearrangement uses TRBV9 and TRBJ1-1; possible D gene TRBD1, 6 bases. From germline, CDR1 is SGDLS and CDR2 YYNGEE. The CDR3 runs 15 residues. V dropped 2 bases and J dropped 1 base, with 12 bases sitting between them. CDR3 in amino acids: CASSVSGTKNTEAFF. CDR3 sequence (DNA): TGTGCCAGCAGCGTGAGCGGGACAAAGAACACTGAAGCTTTCTTT.